These T cell receptor beta chains were read from a single sample in a study. TCRdb ran MiXCR on the 5' RACE reads and lists one entry per CDR3 protein. Of approximately 40,000 distinct CDR3 sequences listed, about 30% are singletons. Specimen: tumor-infiltrating memory CD4+ T cells sorted from the breast tumor. These receptors all stem from a female donor with breast cancer. Both conserved end residues are part of each CDR3. Each record gives: CDR3 DNA, CDR3 protein, J gene, D gene, V gene, clone size. The D gene is left open where the match is weak. Clone size, where shown, is once, few, many, or a class for clones that have expanded.

CDR3nt: TGTGCCAGCAGTGGGGGACAGGGGGCTAGCACAGATACGCAGTATTTT; CDR3aa: CASSGGQGASTDTQYF; j_gene: TRBJ2-3; d_gene: TRBD1; v_gene: TRBV6-1; abundance: NA
CDR3nt: TGTGCCAGCAATGGGGGAATTAACCACAATGAGCAGTTCTTC; CDR3aa: CASNGGINHNEQFF; j_gene: TRBJ2-1; d_gene: NA; v_gene: TRBV5-4; abundance: few
CDR3nt: TGCGCCAGCAGCTTGGGTGTGGTTACTCTGGGCGACGAGCAGTACTTC; CDR3aa: CASSLGVVTLGDEQYF; j_gene: TRBJ2-7; d_gene: NA; v_gene: TRBV5-1; abundance: few
CDR3nt: TGTGCCAGCAGCCCGTACGGCCTGGACAGGGGGGGAGAGACCCAGTACTTC; CDR3aa: CASSPYGLDRGGETQYF; j_gene: TRBJ2-5; d_gene: TRBD1; v_gene: TRBV5-6; abundance: NA
CDR3nt: TGTGCCAGCGGTGGACTAGCGGGAGAGCCAGATACGCAGTATTTT; CDR3aa: CASGGLAGEPDTQYF; j_gene: TRBJ2-3; d_gene: TRBD2; v_gene: TRBV6-6; abundance: few
CDR3nt: TGTGCCAGCAGCTTAGGCAGGGGGGTCACTGAAGCTTTCTTT; CDR3aa: CASSLGRGVTEAFF; j_gene: TRBJ1-1; d_gene: TRBD1; v_gene: TRBV7-6; abundance: NA
CDR3nt: TGCGCCAGCAGCTTAGGGACGGAACAAGAGACCCAGTACTTC; CDR3aa: CASSLGTEQETQYF; j_gene: TRBJ2-5; d_gene: NA; v_gene: TRBV5-1; abundance: many
CDR3nt: TGTGCCAGCAGCGACACTAGCGGTCTAGGGGTCGATACGCGGTATTTT; CDR3aa: CASSDTSGLGVDTRYF; j_gene: TRBJ2-3; d_gene: TRBD2; v_gene: TRBV12-3/TRBV12-4; abundance: NA
CDR3nt: TGCAGCGTTGTGGGGACGGTGAACACTGAAGCTTTCTTT; CDR3aa: CSVVGTVNTEAFF; j_gene: TRBJ1-1; d_gene: NA; v_gene: TRBV29-1; abundance: many
CDR3nt: TGCGCCAGCAGCTTAAACACGGGGACCCCGGGCACTGAAGCTTTCTTT; CDR3aa: CASSLNTGTPGTEAFF; j_gene: TRBJ1-1; d_gene: NA; v_gene: TRBV5-1; abundance: NA
CDR3nt: TGTGCCAGCAGCTTATTCGCAGACGCTCGAGAGCAGTACTTC; CDR3aa: CASSLFADAREQYF; j_gene: TRBJ2-7; d_gene: NA; v_gene: TRBV7-9; abundance: NA
CDR3nt: TGCAGCGTTGGGGATGGCGGGAGGTTGTCCTACGAGCAGTACTTC; CDR3aa: CSVGDGGRLSYEQYF; j_gene: TRBJ2-7; d_gene: TRBD2; v_gene: TRBV29-1; abundance: NA
CDR3nt: TGTGCCAGCGGCTCCTTTCAGGGGGCGCGCGAGCAGTACTTC; CDR3aa: CASGSFQGAREQYF; j_gene: TRBJ2-7; d_gene: TRBD1; v_gene: TRBV5-8; abundance: NA
CDR3nt: TGCGCCAGCAGCTTGCCCGTTCAACTAGCGGAACCCAACAATGAGCAGTTCTTC; CDR3aa: CASSLPVQLAEPNNEQFF; j_gene: TRBJ2-1; d_gene: TRBD2; v_gene: TRBV5-1; abundance: few
CDR3nt: TGTGCCAGCAGCTTAGCGAGGTCCACAGCGGGGGTATCCTACACAGATACGCAGTATTTT; CDR3aa: CASSLARSTAGVSYTDTQYF; j_gene: TRBJ2-3; d_gene: TRBD2; v_gene: TRBV7-2; abundance: NA
CDR3nt: TGTGCCAGCAGCTATCAGGGTGCGGGTGAGCAGTTCTTC; CDR3aa: CASSYQGAGEQFF; j_gene: TRBJ2-1; d_gene: NA; v_gene: TRBV11-1; abundance: few
CDR3nt: TGCGCCAGCAGCTTGGAAACCAACCGCTACACTGAAGCTTTCTTT; CDR3aa: CASSLETNRYTEAFF; j_gene: TRBJ1-1; d_gene: NA; v_gene: TRBV5-1; abundance: NA
CDR3nt: TGTGCCGGCAGCCCGAGGGAGATGGGGCGCACTGAAGCTTTCTTT; CDR3aa: CAGSPREMGRTEAFF; j_gene: TRBJ1-1; d_gene: NA; v_gene: TRBV7-8; abundance: NA
CDR3nt: TGTGCCAGCAGCTTCCAAGTCAAAAACATTCAGTACTTC; CDR3aa: CASSFQVKNIQYF; j_gene: TRBJ2-4; d_gene: NA; v_gene: TRBV7-9; abundance: NA
CDR3nt: TGCGCCAGCAGCCAAGAGGCTCCCAGGGCCAACGTCCTGACTTTC; CDR3aa: CASSQEAPRANVLTF; j_gene: TRBJ2-6; d_gene: NA; v_gene: TRBV4-1; abundance: NA
CDR3nt: TGTGCCAGCAGCCCGAGACAGGAAATAAGTGAGACCCAGTACTTC; CDR3aa: CASSPRQEISETQYF; j_gene: TRBJ2-5; d_gene: NA; v_gene: TRBV5-6; abundance: NA
CDR3nt: TGTGCCACCAGCAGAGGGTTGGACGATGGACAACTATACAATGAGCAGTTCTTC; CDR3aa: CATSRGLDDGQLYNEQFF; j_gene: TRBJ2-1; d_gene: NA; v_gene: TRBV15; abundance: few
CDR3nt: TGTGCCAGCAGCGAGGCCCCAACTAGCGGGATCGAGACCCAGTACTTC; CDR3aa: CASSEAPTSGIETQYF; j_gene: TRBJ2-5; d_gene: TRBD2; v_gene: TRBV9; abundance: NA
CDR3nt: TGTGCCAGCTCACTTAGCACCCAGGAGACCCAGTACTTC; CDR3aa: CASSLSTQETQYF; j_gene: TRBJ2-5; d_gene: NA; v_gene: TRBV18; abundance: few
CDR3nt: TGTGCCAGCAGTGGGGGACTACAATTTGTCTTC; CDR3aa: CASSGGLQFVF; j_gene: TRBJ2-1; d_gene: TRBD2; v_gene: TRBV25-1; abundance: few
CDR3nt: TGCGCCAGCAGCCAAGATGATGTACCCAATCAGCCCCAGCATTTT; CDR3aa: CASSQDDVPNQPQHF; j_gene: TRBJ1-5; d_gene: NA; v_gene: TRBV4-1; abundance: once
CDR3nt: TGCGCCAGCAGTGGGCCGGCGCATCCTACCCTCACTGAAGCTTTCTTT; CDR3aa: CASSGPAHPTLTEAFF; j_gene: TRBJ1-1; d_gene: NA; v_gene: TRBV10-1; abundance: few
CDR3nt: TGTGCCAGCAGCTGGGGATCCTACGAGCAGTACTTC; CDR3aa: CASSWGSYEQYF; j_gene: TRBJ2-7; d_gene: NA; v_gene: TRBV7-9; abundance: many
CDR3nt: TGTGCCAGCAGCTTGGGGACAGGGGGCGGACAGCCCCAGCATTTT; CDR3aa: CASSLGTGGGQPQHF; j_gene: TRBJ1-5; d_gene: TRBD1; v_gene: TRBV5-5; abundance: few
CDR3nt: TGTGCCAGCAGCATCGTCGGACAGGGTGGAGATTCACCCCTCCACTTT; CDR3aa: CASSIVGQGGDSPLHF; j_gene: TRBJ1-6; d_gene: TRBD1; v_gene: TRBV7-9; abundance: many
CDR3nt: TGTGCCAGCAGTTTTACCCACACCGGGGAGCTGTTTTTT; CDR3aa: CASSFTHTGELFF; j_gene: TRBJ2-2; d_gene: NA; v_gene: TRBV27; abundance: NA
CDR3nt: TGTGCCAGCTCAAATGACAGGGATAATTCACCCCTCCACTTT; CDR3aa: CASSNDRDNSPLHF; j_gene: TRBJ1-6; d_gene: TRBD1; v_gene: TRBV18; abundance: NA
CDR3nt: TGTGCCAGCAGGCCCGGCCCTTCCGCACCTAATGAAAAACTGTTTTTT; CDR3aa: CASRPGPSAPNEKLFF; j_gene: TRBJ1-4; d_gene: NA; v_gene: TRBV7-9; abundance: few
CDR3nt: TGTGCCATCAGTGAACAGGCAGGACAGCCCCAGCATTTT; CDR3aa: CAISEQAGQPQHF; j_gene: TRBJ1-5; d_gene: NA; v_gene: TRBV10-3; abundance: few
CDR3nt: TGCGCCAGCAGATCAACTAGCGGGAGTGTCTACGAGCAGTACTTC; CDR3aa: CASRSTSGSVYEQYF; j_gene: TRBJ2-7; d_gene: TRBD2; v_gene: TRBV5-1; abundance: many
CDR3nt: TGCGCCAGCAGCCAAGGAACCCTTAGCAATCAGCCCCAGCATTTT; CDR3aa: CASSQGTLSNQPQHF; j_gene: TRBJ1-5; d_gene: NA; v_gene: TRBV4-1; abundance: few
CDR3nt: TGCGCCAGCAGCCAAGGCAATGAGCAGTTCTTC; CDR3aa: CASSQGNEQFF; j_gene: TRBJ2-1; d_gene: NA; v_gene: TRBV4-1; abundance: many
CDR3nt: TGTGCCAGCAGTTTACGCACGGGGGAGCAGCCCCAGCATTTT; CDR3aa: CASSLRTGEQPQHF; j_gene: TRBJ1-5; d_gene: NA; v_gene: TRBV12-3/TRBV12-4; abundance: NA
CDR3nt: TGTGCCAGCAGCCGGGACCATACGCAGTATTTT; CDR3aa: CASSRDHTQYF; j_gene: TRBJ2-3; d_gene: NA; v_gene: TRBV6-1; abundance: NA
CDR3nt: TGTGCCAGCAGCTTAAGGGCGGGAGGGCCAGGGACAGATACGCAGTATTTT; CDR3aa: CASSLRAGGPGTDTQYF; j_gene: TRBJ2-3; d_gene: TRBD2; v_gene: TRBV7-3; abundance: NA
CDR3nt: TGTGCCAGCAGCCAGGCGGCGGCTGAGCAGTACTTC; CDR3aa: CASSQAAAEQYF; j_gene: TRBJ2-7; d_gene: NA; v_gene: TRBV3-1; abundance: NA
CDR3nt: TGTGCCAGCAGTCGTAAACCGGGACAGGGGGCGACCCAGTACTTC; CDR3aa: CASSRKPGQGATQYF; j_gene: TRBJ2-5; d_gene: TRBD1; v_gene: TRBV6-5; abundance: few
CDR3nt: TGTGCCTCCAGGGCCCTTAATGAAAAACTGTTTTTT; CDR3aa: CASRALNEKLFF; j_gene: TRBJ1-4; d_gene: NA; v_gene: TRBV28; abundance: NA
CDR3nt: TGTGCCAGCTCCGGTCCCTTGCGGGAGGGCCGGAGGGAGACCCAGTACTTC; CDR3aa: CASSGPLREGRRETQYF; j_gene: TRBJ2-5; d_gene: TRBD2; v_gene: TRBV7-9; abundance: few
CDR3nt: TGTGCCAGCAGCCCCCGGGCGGGCTACGAGCAGTACTTC; CDR3aa: CASSPRAGYEQYF; j_gene: TRBJ2-7; d_gene: NA; v_gene: TRBV7-2; abundance: many
CDR3nt: TGTGCCAGCAGCGTAGCACGGACTAGCGGGACGTACAATGAGCAGTTCTTC; CDR3aa: CASSVARTSGTYNEQFF; j_gene: TRBJ2-1; d_gene: TRBD2; v_gene: TRBV9; abundance: NA
CDR3nt: TGTGCCAGCAGCCAAGACAGGGGGTCAGATACGCAGTATTTT; CDR3aa: CASSQDRGSDTQYF; j_gene: TRBJ2-3; d_gene: TRBD1; v_gene: TRBV7-2; abundance: many
CDR3nt: TGCAGTGCTAGAAGTCGCCTGCAAGGTCAGCCCCAGCATTTT; CDR3aa: CSARSRLQGQPQHF; j_gene: TRBJ1-5; d_gene: NA; v_gene: TRBV20-1; abundance: few